The entry below describes one T cell receptor (beta chain). What antigen it recognizes has not been identified. The sample holds no much larger clone one base away, and base qualities are not on file. Donors were healthy HIV-negative adults with no recently reported acute infections or vaccinations. Only Caucasian adults living in Nashville, Tennessee, USA were represented among the donors. CD4+ T cells were enriched through magnetic negative selection, after which naive cells were positively selected on CD45RA and the remaining negative fraction served as the memory subset. Blood was obtained by leukapheresis, after which PBMCs were separated by Ficoll-Histopaque density gradient centrifugation and cryopreserved in liquid nitrogen vapor phase. Purity and quantity of every magnetically sorted T cell population were checked by analytical flow cytometry. Genomic DNA was isolated from each sorted fraction and quantified by UV absorbance on a Nanodrop 2000c.

The data were obtained in a study of shared clonotypes between healthy human individuals (dated by TCRdb to 2018 to 2020). Background for the entire study: The cohort included three men and a couple of women between 18 and 49 years of age. For each donor, three plates each were used for CD4 naive and CD4 memory, two plates were used for CD8 naive, and one plate was used for CD8 memory. To estimate repertoire size and how much clonotypes are shared between individuals, the study performed deep sequencing of blood TCR repertoires from roughly five healthy adults. To increase sequencing depth and limit assay-specific biases, different laboratories used diverse techniques to prepare libraries and sequence TCR repertoires. Leukapheresis yielded between about 0.9 and 9 billion PBMCs per donor. Points the paper makes about the study in general: Sampling was limited to blood, and TCR repertoires in tissue likely differ from TCR repertoires in blood. Incomplete sequencing was indicated by rarefaction of sorted-subset datasets, despite the large sequencing depth. Pairwise subsampling led to the expectation that sequencing depth would affect the degree of clonotype sharing among donors. The small number of donors limited the genetic and exposure-history diversity represented. Larger estimated clonotype richness was generally found for naive subsets than for memory subsets. Compared with non-shared clonotypes, clonotypes shared by all four sorted-subset donors had higher generation probabilities. Approximately 5% of naive CD4, 3% to 3.5% of naive CD8, roughly 2.5% of memory CD4, and about 0.4% of memory CD8 clonotypes were shared across a few donors.

Using the deep immunoSEQ assay, multiplex PCR amplified TCR CDR3 regions from genomic DNA. Extracted genomic DNA from each cell subset was distributed evenly across all wells of several immunoSEQ 96-well plates, and each plate was treated as a replicate. For sorted subsets, around 0.2 ug of genomic DNA, equivalent to some 30,000 T cell genomes, went into each replicate PCR. The purified libraries were quantified using a Qubit 3.0 fluorometer, sized with a Bioanalyzer 2100, and then quantified again using the KAPA Library Quantification kit. Each immunoSEQ 96-well plate was sequenced on its own single-read 150-cycle Illumina NextSeq 550 flow cell. The source study handled its data this way. Because the immunoSEQ output included only junctional sequences and no quality scores, the filtering could not be the same as the filtering used for full-length reads. To assign V/J genes and CDR3, sequences were annotated against IMGT germline references using PyIR, a Python wrapper for IgBLAST v1.9. Reads with weak V/J assignments (E-value above 1e-6), missing CDR3, stop codons, out-of-frame junctions, or ambiguous translated residues were removed. A V3J clonotype was defined by an identical inferred V gene, J gene, and CDR3 amino acid sequence. The percentage overlap between two repertoires was calculated by dividing the number of shared unique clonotypes by the size of the smaller repertoire. Repertoire richness was assessed with RTK rarefaction, the Chao1 estimator, and Recon v2.1 estimates of unobserved clonotypes. Generation probabilities were computed with OLGA for all TCRbeta clonotypes obtained by the gDNA method from several donors. TCRdb's version of the immuneACCESS table is confined to in-frame rearrangements and falls short of the full clone set. An unresolved V gene accounts for under half of the shortfall where checked; the remainder is of unknown origin. V and J calls and clone size are as listed in that table; D and trimming were resolved from the DNA. The sample yields about 2.4 million clones; more than 85% were counted once. In total, the top ten clones hold around 0.37% of the sample.

According to the germline V gene (reference sequence), CDR1 reads MNHEY and CDR2 reads SMNVEV. The CDR3 measures 13 amino acids from cysteine to phenylalanine. Only CDR3 DNA remains: 39 bases, in frame from the first base. V sheds 8 bases and J sheds 2 bases, leaving 10 bases between their ends. The sequenced sample consisted of naive CD4+ T cells from PBMCs. The sample's cell subset or site label is to be understood as: CD45RA+ positively selected. The rearranged chain carries TRBV27 and TRBJ2-1, with the D gene not clear enough to name. The source of this sequence is a man aged 18-30 years in good health. Some clones in this sample may be carry-over from other donors' samples. The CDR3 reads CASSGLTYNEQFF. The sequence in DNA is TGTGCCAGCTCCGGGCTGACCTACAATGAGCAGTTCTTC.